Below, one TCR beta chain is given with its context. Its matching antigen is unknown. Separate from the approximately 720-subject first cohort, the approximately 130-subject validation cohort was the one that the donors belonged to. This table comes from immunoSEQ multiplex PCR, and its TCRdb copy is limited to in-frame clones, with some not included. The sample has 150,000 to 170,000 clones, 75% to 90% seen once. The sample belongs to a study of cytomegalovirus exposure and HLA in healthy donors. Whole-study results and caveats: Reported results showed that the classifier diagnosed cytomegalovirus status with high specificity and sensitivity. The CMV antigen specificity of a few CMV-associated chains was confirmed through in vitro analysis. Most TCR sequences showed up rarely, but some public TCRs showed up in many donors.

Germline V lookup: CDR1 MNHNY, CDR2 SVGAGI (reference sequence). Deletions cut 5 bases from V and 5 bases from J, with 9 bases between. This CDR3 spans 12 amino acids. The chain has TRBV6-6 and TRBJ2-5; D ambiguous. The sequence was obtained from a man aged 18-30 years in good health and CMV-seropositive. Sequencing was carried out using PBMCs. In nucleotides, the CDR3 is TGTGCCAGCAGTCGACAATCGGAGACCCAGTACTTC. Translating gives CASSRQSETQYF.